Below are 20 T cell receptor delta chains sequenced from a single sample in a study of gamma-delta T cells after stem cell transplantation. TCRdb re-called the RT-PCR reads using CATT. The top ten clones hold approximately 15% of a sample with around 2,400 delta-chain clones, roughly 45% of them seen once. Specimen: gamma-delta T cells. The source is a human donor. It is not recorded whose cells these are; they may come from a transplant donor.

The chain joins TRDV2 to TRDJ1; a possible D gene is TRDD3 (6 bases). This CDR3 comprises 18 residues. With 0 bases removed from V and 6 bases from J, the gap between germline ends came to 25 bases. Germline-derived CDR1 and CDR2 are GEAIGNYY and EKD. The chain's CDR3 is CACDTVGVMGTRPNKLIF. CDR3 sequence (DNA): TGTGCCTGTGACACCGTGGGGGTAATGGGGACCCGGCCCAATAAACTCATCTTT.

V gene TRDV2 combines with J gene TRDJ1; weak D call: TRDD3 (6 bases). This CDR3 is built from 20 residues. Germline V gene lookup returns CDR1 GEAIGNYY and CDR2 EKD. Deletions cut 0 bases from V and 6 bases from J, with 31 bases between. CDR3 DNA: TGTGCCTGTGACACCGTTCAATCTGGGGAAACAGAGGGAAACCGCAATAAACTCATCTTT. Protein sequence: CACDTVQSGETEGNRNKLIF.

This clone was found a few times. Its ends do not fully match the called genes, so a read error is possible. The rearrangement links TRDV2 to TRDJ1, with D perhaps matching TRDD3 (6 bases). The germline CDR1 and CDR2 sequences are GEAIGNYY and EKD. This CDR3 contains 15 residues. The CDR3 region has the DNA TGTGCCTGTGACACTCTGGGGATCTACACCGATAACCTCATCTTT. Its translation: CACDTLGIYTDNLIF.

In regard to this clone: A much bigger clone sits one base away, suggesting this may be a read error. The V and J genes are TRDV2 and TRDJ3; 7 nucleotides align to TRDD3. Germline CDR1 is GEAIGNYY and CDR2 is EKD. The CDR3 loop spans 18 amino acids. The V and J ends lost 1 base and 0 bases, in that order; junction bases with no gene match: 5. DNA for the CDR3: TGTGCCTGTGACACGGTCGGGGATAGCTCCTGGGACACCCGACAGATGTTTTTC. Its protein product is CACDTVGDSSWDTRQMFF.

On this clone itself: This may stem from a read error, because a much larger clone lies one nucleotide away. The CDR3 here is CACDSMSTNLMGDLTPWSADKLIF. DNA of the CDR3: TGTGCCTGTGATAGTATGAGTACAAATCTCATGGGGGATCTCACCCCCTGGAGTGCCGATAAACTCATCTTT. V is TRDV2 and J is TRDJ1, with 8 bases that match TRDD3. V lost 4 bases, J lost 3 bases, and 36 bases stayed unmatched. From germline, CDR1 is GEAIGNYY and CDR2 EKD. This CDR3 has 24 amino acids.

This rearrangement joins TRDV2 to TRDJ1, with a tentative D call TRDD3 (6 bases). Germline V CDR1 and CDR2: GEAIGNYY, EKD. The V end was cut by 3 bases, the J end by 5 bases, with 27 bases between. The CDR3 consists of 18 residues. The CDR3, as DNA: TGTGCCTGTGACCGGCTCACGCGCGCGGGGGGACACAAAGATAAACTCATCTTT. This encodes CACDRLTRAGGHKDKLIF.

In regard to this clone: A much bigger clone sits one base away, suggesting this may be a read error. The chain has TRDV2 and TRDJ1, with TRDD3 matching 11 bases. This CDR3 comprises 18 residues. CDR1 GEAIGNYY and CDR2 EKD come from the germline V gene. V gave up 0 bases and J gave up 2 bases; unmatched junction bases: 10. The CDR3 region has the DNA TGTGCCTGTGACACCTTGCGTTTATTGGGGGATACGACCGATAAACTCATCTTT. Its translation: CACDTLRLLGDTTDKLIF.

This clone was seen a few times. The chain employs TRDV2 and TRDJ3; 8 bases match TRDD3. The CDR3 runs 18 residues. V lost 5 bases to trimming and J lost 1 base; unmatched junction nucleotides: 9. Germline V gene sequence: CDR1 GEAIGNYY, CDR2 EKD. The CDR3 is CACAPLGATSWDTRQMFF. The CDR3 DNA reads TGTGCCTGTGCCCCACTGGGGGCCACGTCCTGGGACACCCGACAGATGTTTTTC.

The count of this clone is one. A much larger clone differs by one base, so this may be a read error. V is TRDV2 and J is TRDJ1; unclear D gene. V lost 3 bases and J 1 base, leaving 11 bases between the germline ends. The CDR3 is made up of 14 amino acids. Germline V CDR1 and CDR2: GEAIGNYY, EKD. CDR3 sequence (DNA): TGTGCCTGTGACCAACTGACGTCCACCGATAAACTCATCTTT. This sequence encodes CACDQLTSTDKLIF.

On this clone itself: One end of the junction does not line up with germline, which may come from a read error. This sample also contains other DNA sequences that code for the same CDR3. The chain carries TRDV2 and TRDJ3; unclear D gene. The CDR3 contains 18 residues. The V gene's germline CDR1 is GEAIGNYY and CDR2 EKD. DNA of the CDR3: TGCGCCTGTGACACCGTGGTACTGCGGACCTGGGACACCCGACAGATGTTTTTC. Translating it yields CACDTVVLRTWDTRQMFF.

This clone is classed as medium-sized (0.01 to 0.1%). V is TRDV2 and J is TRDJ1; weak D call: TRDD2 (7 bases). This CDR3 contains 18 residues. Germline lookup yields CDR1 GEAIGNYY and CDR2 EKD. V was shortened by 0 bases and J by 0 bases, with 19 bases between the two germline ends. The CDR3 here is CACDTVGGFLPNTDKLIF. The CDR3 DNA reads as TGTGCCTGTGACACCGTTGGGGGGTTTCTTCCTAACACCGATAAACTCATCTTT.

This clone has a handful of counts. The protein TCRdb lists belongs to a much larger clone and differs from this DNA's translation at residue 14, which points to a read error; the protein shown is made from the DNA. DNA for the CDR3: TGTGCCTGTGACACCGTTGGGCCGGGGGAACCGAACAACGAACTCATCTTT. It is translated as CACDTVGPGEPNNELIF. The V gene is TRDV2, the J gene TRDJ1; D possibly corresponds to TRDD3 (6 bases). CDR3 length: 17 amino acids. CDR1 and CDR2 (germline): GEAIGNYY, EKD. The V end was cut by 0 bases, the J end by 9 bases, with 25 bases between.

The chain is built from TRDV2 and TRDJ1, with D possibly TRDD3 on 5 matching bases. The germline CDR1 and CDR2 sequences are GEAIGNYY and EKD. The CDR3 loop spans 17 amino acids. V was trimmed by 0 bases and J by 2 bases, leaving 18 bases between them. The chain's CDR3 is CACDTVGTSGGTDKLIF. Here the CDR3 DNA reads TGTGCCTGTGACACCGTTGGGACATCCGGGGGGACCGATAAACTCATCTTT.

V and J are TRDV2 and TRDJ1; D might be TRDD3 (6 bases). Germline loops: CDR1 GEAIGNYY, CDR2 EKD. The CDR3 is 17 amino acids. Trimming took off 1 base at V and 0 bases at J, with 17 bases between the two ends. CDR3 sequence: CACDTLGVEKHTDKLIF. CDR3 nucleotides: TGTGCCTGTGACACATTGGGGGTAGAGAAACACACCGATAAACTCATCTTT.

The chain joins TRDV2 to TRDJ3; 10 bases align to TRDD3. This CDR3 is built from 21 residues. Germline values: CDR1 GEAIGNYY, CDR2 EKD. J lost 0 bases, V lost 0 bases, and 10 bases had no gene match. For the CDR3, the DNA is TGTGCCTGTGACACCGCTCATCTGGGGGATAGGGGCTCCTGGGACACCCGACAGATGTTTTTC. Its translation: CACDTAHLGDRGSWDTRQMFF.

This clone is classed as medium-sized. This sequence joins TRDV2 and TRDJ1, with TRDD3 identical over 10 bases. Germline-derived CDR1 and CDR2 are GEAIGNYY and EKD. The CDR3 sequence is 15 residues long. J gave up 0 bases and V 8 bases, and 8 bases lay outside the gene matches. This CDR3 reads CASKALGDNTDKLIF. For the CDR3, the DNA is TGTGCCTCTAAGGCCCTGGGGGATAACACCGATAAACTCATCTTT.

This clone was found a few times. The CDR3 region is CACEKLGGTDKLIF. The CDR3 region has the DNA TGTGCCTGTGAGAAGCTGGGGGGCACCGATAAACTCATCTTT. The chain employs TRDV2 and TRDJ1, with 7 bases fitting TRDD3. This CDR3 has 14 residues. Germline CDR1 GEAIGNYY, CDR2 EKD. Trimming took 4 bases from V and 1 from J; bases not matched to a gene: 5.

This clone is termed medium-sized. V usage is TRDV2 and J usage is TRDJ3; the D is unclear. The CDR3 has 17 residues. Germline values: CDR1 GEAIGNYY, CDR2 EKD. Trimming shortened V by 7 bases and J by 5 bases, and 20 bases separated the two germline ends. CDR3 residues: CACDGVAVDRDTRQMFF. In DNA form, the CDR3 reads TGTGCCTGCGACGGGGTCGCTGTGGATCGGGACACCCGACAGATGTTTTTC.

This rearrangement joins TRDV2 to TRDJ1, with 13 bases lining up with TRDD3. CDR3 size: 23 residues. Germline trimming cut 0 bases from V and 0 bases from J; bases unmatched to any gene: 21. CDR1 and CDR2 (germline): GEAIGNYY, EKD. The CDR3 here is CACDTVTSARTGGYAPYTDKLIF. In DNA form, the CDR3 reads TGTGCCTGTGACACCGTGACTTCGGCCCGTACTGGGGGATACGCCCCGTACACCGATAAACTCATCTTT.

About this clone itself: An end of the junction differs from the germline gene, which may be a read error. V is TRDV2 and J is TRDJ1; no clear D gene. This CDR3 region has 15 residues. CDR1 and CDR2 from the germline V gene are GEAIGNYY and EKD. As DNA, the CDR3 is TGTGCCTGTGACACCATTCGCCCTCGGACCGATAACCTCATCTTT. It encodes CACDTIRPRTDNLIF.